Listed below are T cell receptor beta chains from one sample, sequenced in a study of shared clonotypes between healthy human individuals. Clones were read by immunoSEQ multiplex PCR, and TCRdb kept only the in-frame ones, dropping some. Altogether approximately 1.5 million clones are present, 98% being singletons, with the ten largest covering about 0.45%. The sample taken for sequencing was naive CD4+ T cells sorted from blood. The receptor source for this set is a man aged 25 to 40 in good health. The CDR3 runs from the conserved cysteine through the conserved F or W. The order of the fields is J gene, V gene, D gene, clone size, CDR3 protein, CDR3 DNA. D genes are given only for firm matches. Expanded clones are given a class, and other clones once, few, many or no size at all.

>TRBJ1-1|TRBV20-1|NA|NA
CSARPVFEAFF
TGCAGTGCCCGGCCGGTGTTTGAAGCTTTCTTT
>TRBJ1-5|TRBV11-2|NA|NA
CASSLAFLGTDTPRPQHF
TGTGCCAGCAGCTTAGCCTTCCTGGGTACTGATACCCCTCGGCCCCAGCATTTT
>TRBJ2-3|TRBV5-5|NA|NA
CASSSRDSFTDTQYF
TGTGCCAGCAGCTCGAGGGACTCCTTCACAGATACGCAGTATTTT
>TRBJ1-1|TRBV5-1|NA|NA
CASSLGPANTEAFF
TGCGCCAGCAGCTTGGGACCAGCGAACACTGAAGCTTTCTTT
>TRBJ2-7|TRBV2|TRBD2|NA
CASRRTSGSYEQYF
TGTGCCAGCAGGAGGACTAGCGGCTCCTACGAGCAGTACTTC
>TRBJ2-5|TRBV5-6|NA|once
CASSLVDQETQYF
TGTGCCAGCAGCTTGGTAGACCAAGAGACCCAGTACTTC
>TRBJ2-2|TRBV19|TRBD2|NA
CASSGLAGGHTGELFF
TGTGCCAGTAGTGGCCTAGCGGGAGGTCACACCGGGGAGCTGTTTTTT
>TRBJ2-1|TRBV28|TRBD1|NA
CASSLTGQGHNEQFF
TGTGCCAGCAGTTTGACGGGACAGGGCCACAATGAGCAGTTCTTC
>TRBJ2-5|TRBV7-9|TRBD2|NA
CASSLLGGEETQYF
TGTGCCAGCAGCTTACTGGGGGGGGAAGAGACCCAGTACTTC
>TRBJ2-2|TRBV18|NA|NA
CASSPQVAGTLTGELFF
TGTGCCAGCTCACCACAGGTGGCCGGAACCCTCACCGGGGAGCTGTTTTTT
>TRBJ2-1|TRBV29-1|TRBD2|NA
CSVEGGVLSGTSGRALYNEQFF
TGCAGCGTTGAAGGGGGTGTGTTGAGTGGGACTAGCGGGAGGGCCCTTTACAATGAGCAGTTCTTC
>TRBJ1-1|TRBV5-8|NA|NA
CASRSRGTNTEAFF
TGTGCCAGCCGGTCACGGGGGACGAACACTGAAGCTTTCTTT
>TRBJ2-7|TRBV5-1|NA|NA
CASSPRTDSYEQYF
TGCGCCAGCAGCCCCAGGACTGACTCCTACGAGCAGTACTTC
>TRBJ2-7|TRBV5-6|TRBD1|NA
CASSYRGWNEQYF
TGTGCCAGCAGTTACAGGGGGTGGAACGAGCAGTACTTC
>TRBJ1-2|TRBV7-2|NA|NA
CASSFGSYGYTF
TGTGCCAGCAGCTTTGGATCCTATGGCTACACCTTC
>TRBJ1-1|TRBV18|TRBD1|once
CASSPTDRGGTEAFF
TGTGCCAGCTCACCAACTGACAGGGGGGGGACTGAAGCTTTCTTT
>TRBJ2-5|TRBV5-1|TRBD2|once
CASSFRASGNQETQYF
TGCGCCAGCAGCTTTAGGGCTAGCGGAAACCAAGAGACCCAGTACTTC
>TRBJ2-7|TRBV28|TRBD1|NA
CASSFRDSAYEQYF
TGTGCCAGCAGTTTCCGGGACAGTGCCTACGAGCAGTACTTC
>TRBJ1-2|TRBV15|TRBD1|NA
CATSSLAREGAHYGYTF
TGTGCCACCAGCAGCCTCGCCAGGGAGGGGGCACACTATGGCTACACCTTC
>TRBJ2-2|TRBV7-9|NA|once
CASSLFSRNTGELFF
TGTGCCAGCAGCTTATTTTCAAGAAACACCGGGGAGCTGTTTTTT
>TRBJ1-1|TRBV19|TRBD1|NA
CASTVGTVLEAFF
TGTGCCAGTACCGTCGGGACAGTCCTGGAAGCTTTCTTT
>TRBJ2-1|TRBV2|TRBD2|NA
CATSASGTYNEQFF
TGTGCCACCTCCGCTAGCGGGACCTACAATGAGCAGTTCTTC
>TRBJ2-1|TRBV28|TRBD2|NA
CASSLTSGSLNEQFF
TGTGCCAGCAGTTTGACTAGCGGGAGTCTCAATGAGCAGTTCTTC
>TRBJ2-1|TRBV18|NA|NA
CASSRDGTSSYNEQFF
TGTGCCAGCTCACGTGACGGGACCAGCTCCTACAATGAGCAGTTCTTC
>TRBJ2-5|TRBV10-2|NA|NA
CASSLAPQETQYF
TGCGCCAGCAGTCTAGCGCCCCAAGAGACCCAGTACTTC
>TRBJ2-2|TRBV21-1|NA|once
CASSKSSDSPNTGELFF
TGTGCCAGCAGCAAATCTAGCGACAGTCCGAACACCGGGGAGCTGTTTTTT
>TRBJ1-4|TRBV5-4|TRBD1|NA
CASRDTGGATNEKLFF
TGTGCCAGCAGGGACACAGGGGGAGCAACTAATGAAAAACTGTTTTTT
>TRBJ2-7|TRBV11-3|TRBD2|NA
CASSRTGTSYEQYF
TGTGCCAGCAGTCGCACGGGGACTAGCTACGAGCAGTACTTC
>TRBJ1-2|TRBV28|NA|NA
CASSLLGYGYTF
TGTGCCAGCAGTTTATTAGGCTATGGCTACACCTTC
>TRBJ2-3|TRBV7-9|NA|NA
CASSPSISVTDTQYF
TGTGCCAGCAGCCCGAGTATTAGCGTCACAGATACGCAGTATTTT
>TRBJ2-1|TRBV27|TRBD2|NA
CASSLRIGTSGSRDNEQFF
TGTGCCAGCAGTTTAAGGATAGGGACTAGCGGGAGCAGAGACAATGAGCAGTTCTTC
>TRBJ2-1|TRBV4-1|TRBD2|NA
CASSQEYGGSAQSSYNEQFF
TGCGCCAGCAGCCAAGAATATGGCGGGAGCGCCCAGAGCTCCTACAATGAGCAGTTCTTC
>TRBJ2-7|TRBV5-1|TRBD2|NA
CASTNIAGGAEEQYF
TGCGCCAGCACAAACATAGCGGGAGGGGCGGAGGAGCAGTACTTC
>TRBJ2-2|TRBV7-2|TRBD2|NA
CASSTSGTNTGELFF
TGTGCCAGCTCCACTAGCGGAACGAACACCGGGGAGCTGTTTTTT
>TRBJ1-2|TRBV9|NA|NA
CASSVGQNLNYGYTF
TGTGCCAGCAGCGTAGGGCAGAACCTTAACTATGGCTACACCTTC
>TRBJ1-3|TRBV7-9|TRBD1|NA
CASSDRGSGNTIYF
TGTGCCAGCAGCGACAGGGGCAGTGGAAACACCATATATTTT